This T cell receptor beta chain was recovered during a study of T cell responses to AZD1222 COVID-19 vaccine. Here immunoSEQ multiplex PCR was the method, and the copy in TCRdb shows in-frame clones only, minus some. The top ten clones hold 20% to 30% of a sample with about 42,000 clones, around 88% of them seen once. This clone was detected only a few times. Germline loops: CDR1 LGHNT, CDR2 FRNRAP. This CDR3 is 17 amino acids long. The germline V and J ends were trimmed by 6 bases and 0 bases, with 17 bases remaining between them. The sample here was peripheral blood, taken 28 days after the second AZD1222 dose. This clonotype was sampled from an adult who received the AZD1222 COVID-19 vaccine. The chain links TRBV12-5 to TRBJ2-2; D is possibly TRBD1 or TRBD2 (5 bases each). The CDR3, as DNA: TGTGCTAGTGGGGCTGAGTGGGGACGGTCGAACACCGGGGAGCTGTTTTTT. Translated: CASGAEWGRSNTGELFF.